The following is a T cell receptor beta chain sequence with its context. These data are taken from a study of CXCR3-negative and CXCR3-positive naive CD8 T cells. 300,000 cells per CD8+ T cell subset were flow-sorted in triplicate. The method, 5' RACE with UMI labels, was used to prepare the TRB cDNA libraries. TCRdb re-called the 5' RACE reads and gives one entry per CDR3 protein, without DNA. This sample's table has around 92,000 distinct CDR3 sequences. Sequences were obtained from naive CXCR3- CD8+ T cells from blood. The subset was: CD45RO-CCR7+CD27+CD95- naive CD8+ T cells lacking CXCR3 (TNR3-). The receptor was isolated from a human donor in good health. Some clones in this sample may be carry-over from other donors' samples.

The CDR3 region is CSGSGTDTGELFF. V usage is TRBV29-1 and J usage is TRBJ2-2; TCRdb's D gene call, TRBD2, goes unchecked for lack of DNA. Germline V lookup: CDR1 SQVTM, CDR2 ANQGSEA. This CDR3 has 13 residues.